Each of the 31 T cell receptor beta chains below was sequenced from the same sample in a study of blood T cell repertoires in COVID-19. Sequencing was performed with immunoSEQ multiplex PCR; in TCRdb, only in-frame clones are kept and a portion is missing. The sample shows some 64,000 clones, around three quarters of them seen only once. The material sequenced was peripheral blood. These receptors came from a human donor in a cohort sampled during active COVID-19.

The sample holds one count of this clone. The chain recombines TRBV12-1 with TRBJ1-5; the table assigns TRBD1, which was not confirmed against the DNA. TRBV12-1 is labeled a pseudogene. This CDR3 region has 20 residues. As DNA, the CDR3 is TGTGCCAGCAGCTCCGATCTCCGGGACAGGGCCCCTTATAGCAATCAGCCCCAGCATTTT. It encodes CASSSDLRDRAPYSNQPQHF.

This chain uses TRBV27 with TRBJ1-5, with a tentative D call TRBD1 (5 bases). This CDR3 spans 13 amino acids. Trimming shortened V by 8 bases and J by 9 bases, and 17 bases separated the two germline ends. Germline CDR1 reads MNHEY; CDR2 reads SMNVEV (reference sequence). CDR3 in DNA: TGTGCCAGCGGATTTGCGCAGGGCCGGCCCCAGCATTTT. It specifies CASGFAQGRPQHF.

This CDR3 is CASSLRSVVSTDTQYF. CDR3 DNA: TGTGCCAGCAGCCTTAGAAGCGTTGTTAGCACAGATACGCAGTATTTT. The genes are TRBV9 and TRBJ2-3; D is unresolved. Germline V lookup: CDR1 SGDLS, CDR2 YYNGEE. This CDR3 is 16 amino acids long. The V gene lost 4 bases and the J gene lost 0 bases, with 15 bases spanning the gap.

This rearrangement joins TRBV6-2 or TRBV6-3 to TRBJ1-5, with 7 bases that match TRBD1. Germline values: CDR1 MNHEY, CDR2 SVGEGT. There are 13 residues in the CDR3. With 6 bases clipped from V and 4 bases from J, the junction kept 3 bases outside the gene matches. This chain's CDR3 is CASSGQENQPQHF. In nucleotides, the CDR3 is TGTGCCAGCAGCGGACAGGAGAATCAGCCCCAGCATTTT.

The rearrangement links TRBV28 to TRBJ1-1, with 8 bases fitting TRBD1. Germline-derived CDR1 and CDR2 are MDHEN and SYDVKM. The CDR3 consists of 14 residues. V dropped 10 bases and J dropped 1; count of bases not matched to a gene: 8. CDR3 bases: TGTGCCACTGGGTTCGACAGGGGGAACACTGAAGCTTTCTTT. Protein sequence: CATGFDRGNTEAFF. The full variable domain, completed using reference TRBV28 and TRBJ1-1, is DVKVTQSSRYLVKRTGEKVFLECVQDMDHENMFWYRQDPGLGLRLIYFSYDVKMKEKGDIPEGYSVSREKKERFSLILESASTNQTSMYLCATGFDRGNTEAFFGQGTRLTVV.

The J gene is TRBJ2-5, the V gene TRBV5-1; TRBD1 agrees at 7 bases. J gave up 1 base and V 1 base, and 10 bases lay outside the gene matches. CDR1 SGHRS and CDR2 YFSETQ come from the germline V gene. This CDR3 has 17 amino acids. The CDR3 reads CASSLNPAGGIQETQYF. CDR3 bases: TGCGCCAGCAGCTTGAACCCGGCAGGGGGAATCCAAGAGACCCAGTACTTC.

Here the CDR3 reads CASSSSEQFF. For the CDR3, the DNA is TGTGCCAGCAGTTCCAGTGAGCAGTTCTTC. The chain uses TRBV7-9 and TRBJ2-1, with D hard to call. Germline V lookup: CDR1 SEHNR, CDR2 FQNEAQ (reference sequence). The CDR3 runs 10 residues. Trimming removed 6 bases at V and 9 bases at J, with 6 bases between. Based on the CDR3 plus reference TRBV7-9 and TRBJ2-1, the full variable domain is DTGVSQNPRHKITKRGQNVTFRCDPISEHNRLYWYRQTLGQGPEFLTYFQNEAQLEKSRLLSDRFSAERPKGSFSTLEIQRTEQGDSAMYLCASSSSEQFFGPGTRLTVL.

The chain uses TRBV5-1 and TRBJ2-5, with 10 positions matching TRBD1. Germline lookup yields CDR1 SGHRS and CDR2 YFSETQ. V dropped 5 bases and J dropped 1; count of bases not matched to a gene: 5. There are 15 residues in the CDR3. The CDR3 sequence: CASSRDRGSQETQYF. For the CDR3, the DNA is TGCGCCAGCAGTCGGGACAGGGGTTCCCAAGAGACCCAGTACTTC.

The chain employs TRBV6-5 and TRBJ1-2; 10 positions agree with TRBD1. The V and J ends lost 6 bases and 4 bases, in that order; junction bases with no gene match: 8. Germline CDR1 and CDR2: MNHEY and SVGAGI. The CDR3 is 15 amino acids. Written as DNA, the CDR3 is TGTGCCAGCAGGGGGGACAGGGGATCTCCCTATGGCTACACCTTC. It yields the protein CASRGDRGSPYGYTF.

This rearrangement joins TRBV7-8 to TRBJ1-1; weak D call: TRBD1 (6 bases). This CDR3 region has 14 residues. Germline lookup yields CDR1 SGHVS and CDR2 FQNEAQ. Trimming took 7 bases from V and 2 from J, leaving 14 bases between them. The CDR3, as DNA: TGTGCCAGCATAAATCCGGGACATAACACTGAAGCTTTCTTT. Residues: CASINPGHNTEAFF.

The CDR3 sequence: CASRQGWGADTQYF. The CDR3 bases are TGTGCCAGCAGGCAGGGTTGGGGGGCAGATACGCAGTATTTT. The chain has TRBV28 and TRBJ2-3; perhaps TRBD2 as D (6 bases). Germline CDR1 MDHEN, CDR2 SYDVKM. Between the trimmed V and J ends, which lost 6 bases and 4 bases, there was a span of 14 bases. The CDR3 consists of 14 residues. The whole variable domain, filled in from reference TRBV28 and TRBJ2-3, reads DVKVTQSSRYLVKRTGEKVFLECVQDMDHENMFWYRQDPGLGLRLIYFSYDVKMKEKGDIPEGYSVSREKKERFSLILESASTNQTSMYLCASRQGWGADTQYFGPGTRLTVL.

The chain links TRBV5-1 to TRBJ1-2, with 9 bases matching TRBD1. The germline V gene has CDR1 SGHRS and CDR2 YFSETQ. The CDR3 is made up of 18 amino acids. The V segment lost 4 bases and the J segment 7 bases; nucleotides outside the gene matches: 20. This chain's CDR3 is CASSGVNPGQGTGFGYTF. The CDR3 DNA is TGCGCCAGCAGCGGTGTAAATCCGGGACAGGGTACGGGTTTTGGCTACACCTTC.

This clone was counted at least ten times. DNA for the CDR3: TGTGCCAGCAGCTTACAGGGACAGGACTTGGCCGGGGAGCTGTTTTTT. It specifies CASSLQGQDLAGELFF. The chain is built from TRBV7-3 and TRBJ2-2; 8 bases line up with TRBD1. V lost 2 bases to trimming and J lost 6 bases; unmatched junction nucleotides: 8. CDR1 and CDR2 (germline): SGHTA, FQGTGA. This CDR3 comprises 16 residues.

This clone was picked up a small number of times. The chain employs TRBV18 and TRBJ1-5, with D unresolved. This CDR3 region has 13 residues. V dropped 2 bases and J dropped 7 bases, with 9 bases sitting between them. The germline CDR1 and CDR2 sequences are KGHSH and LQKENI. CDR3 sequence (DNA): TGTGCCAGCTCACCAAATCCAGGACAGCCCCAGCATTTT. It translates to CASSPNPGQPQHF.

The chain is built from TRBV18 and TRBJ2-7, with a weak D call TRBD1 (5 bases). Between the trimmed V and J ends, which lost 0 bases and 2 bases, there was a span of 14 bases. The germline V gene encodes CDR1 KGHSH and CDR2 LQKENI. This CDR3 spans 16 amino acids. The CDR3 loop reads CASSPPGRAEPYEQYF. CDR3 bases: TGTGCCAGCTCACCACCTGGCAGGGCGGAACCCTACGAGCAGTACTTC.

This chain links TRBV4-2 with TRBJ2-1; weak D call: TRBD2 (6 bases). Germline loops: CDR1 LGHNA, CDR2 YNFKEQ. CDR3 length equals 17 residues. Between the trimmed V and J ends, which lost 3 bases and 2 bases, there was a span of 17 bases. The DNA of the CDR3 is TGTGCCAGCAGCCAGGGCCCCCCTGGGGGGACCTACAATGAGCAGTTCTTC. It translates to CASSQGPPGGTYNEQFF.

The CDR3 region has the DNA TGCGCCAGCAGCTTGGGGGGCCAGAACATTCAGTACTTC. Protein product: CASSLGGQNIQYF. The chain couples TRBV5-1 to TRBJ2-4; a possible D gene is TRBD1 (5 bases). The CDR3 consists of 13 residues. Germline V CDR1 and CDR2: SGHRS, YFSETQ. The V end lost 0 bases, the J end lost 7 bases, and 8 bases lay between the germline ends. The full variable domain, rest sourced from reference TRBV5-1 and TRBJ2-4, is KAGVTQTPRYLIKTRGQQVTLSCSPISGHRSVSWYQQTPGQGLQFLFEYFSETQRNKGNFPGRFSGRQFSNSRSEMNVSTLELGDSALYLCASSLGGQNIQYFGAGTRLSVL.

This sequence joins TRBV10-3 and TRBJ2-5, with TRBD1 matching 10 bases. This CDR3 region has 13 residues. J was trimmed by 5 bases and V by 7 bases; bases with no gene match: 4. Germline-derived CDR1 and CDR2 are ENHRY and SYGVKD. CDR3 nucleotide sequence: TGTGCCATCACCATGGGACAGGGGGAGACCCAGTACTTC. Protein: CAITMGQGETQYF.

The table lists this clone with a few counts. V gene TRBV21-1 combines with J gene TRBJ1-1; the table calls TRBD1, which could not be checked here. TRBV21-1 has pseudogene status. This CDR3 comprises 14 residues. The CDR3 loop reads CASSKGKGGTEAFF. The DNA for the CDR3 is TGTGCCAGCAGCAAAGGAAAAGGGGGCACTGAAGCTTTCTTT.

This chain uses TRBV21-1 with TRBJ2-2; the table's D call, TRBD1, was not checked against the DNA. TRBV21-1 is a documented pseudogene. This CDR3 comprises 16 residues. This chain's CDR3 is CASSEGTADLLWELFF. In nucleotides, the CDR3 is TGTGCCAGCAGCGAGGGGACAGCAGACCTACTCTGGGAGCTGTTTTTT.

This clone has a handful of counts. V gene TRBV6-1 combines with J gene TRBJ2-2; 10 bases agree with TRBD2. V lost 2 bases to trimming and J lost 6 bases; unmatched junction nucleotides: 3. This CDR3 comprises 15 residues. The germline V gene has CDR1 MNHNS and CDR2 SASEGT. CDR3 DNA sequence: TGTGCCAGCAGTGAACTAGCGGGGGCCGCCGGGGAGCTGTTTTTT. This encodes CASSELAGAAGELFF.

The rearrangement joins TRBV4-2 to TRBJ1-6; TRBD1 matches 8 bases. Germline CDR1 reads LGHNA; CDR2 reads YNFKEQ. Trimming at V came to 0 bases and at J to 7 bases, leaving 5 bases not matched to a gene. This CDR3 contains 16 residues. The CDR3 sequence: CASSQEGDRTNSPLHF. Here the CDR3 DNA reads TGTGCCAGCAGCCAAGAGGGGGACAGGACCAATTCACCCCTCCACTTT.

The J gene is TRBJ2-2, the V gene TRBV6-1, with D possibly matching TRBD1 (7 bases). This CDR3 has 16 amino acids. Germline V gene lookup returns CDR1 MNHNS and CDR2 SASEGT. The ends were cut back, 4 bases at V and 6 bases at J, with 18 bases in the middle. CDR3 protein: CASSAWGRGEAGELFF. DNA of the CDR3: TGTGCCAGCAGTGCTTGGGGCAGGGGGGAAGCCGGGGAGCTGTTTTTT.

The count of this clone is one. This chain joins TRBV9 and TRBJ2-2, with 7 positions matching TRBD2. With V trimmed by 0 bases and J by 6 bases, 8 bases remained unmatched. The CDR3 sequence is 16 residues long. Per germline, CDR1 SGDLS and CDR2 YYNGEE. This chain's CDR3 is CASSVGTRGSAGELFF. CDR3 DNA sequence: TGTGCCAGCAGCGTAGGGACTAGAGGATCTGCCGGGGAGCTGTTTTTT.

V gene TRBV14 combines with J gene TRBJ2-7; D gene unclear. CDR3 size: 14 residues. Germline-derived CDR1 and CDR2 are SGHDN and FVKESK. Trimming cost V 0 bases and J 2 bases, with 8 bases left between them. In DNA, the CDR3 is TGTGCCAGCAGCCAAGATTGGCACCCCTACGAGCAGTACTTC. It translates to CASSQDWHPYEQYF.

The V gene is TRBV7-2, the J gene TRBJ2-1, with a possible D match to TRBD2 (7 bases). V was trimmed by 0 bases and J by 10 bases, leaving 10 bases between them. Germline CDR1 is SGHTA and CDR2 is FQGNSA. This CDR3 region has 13 residues. CDR3: CASSLAWGGEQFF. Here the CDR3 DNA reads TGTGCCAGCAGCTTAGCATGGGGGGGCGAGCAGTTCTTC.

The V call is TRBV9, the J call TRBJ1-3; D ambiguous. The germline V gene encodes CDR1 SGDLS and CDR2 YYNGEE. V was shortened by 3 bases and J by 4 bases, with 14 bases between the two germline ends. There are 15 residues in the CDR3. The CDR3 here is CASSESSGHGNTIYF. For the CDR3, the DNA is TGTGCCAGCAGCGAGAGTAGTGGGCACGGAAACACCATATATTTT.

The chain uses TRBV7-9 and TRBJ2-7; 9 bases align to TRBD1. The CDR3 is made up of 14 amino acids. V lost 4 bases, J lost 7 bases, and 8 bases stayed unmatched. Germline CDR1 and CDR2: SEHNR and FQNEAQ (reference sequence). The CDR3 DNA sequence: TGTGCCAGCAGCTGGGGGACAGGGATCGGGGAGCAGTACTTC. Translated: CASSWGTGIGEQYF.

V usage is TRBV23-1 and J usage is TRBJ1-3, with 9 bases matching TRBD1. TRBV23-1 qualifies as an ORF whose function is uncertain. The CDR3 is 21 residues long. Unmatched junction bases numbered 18, after V lost 0 bases and J lost 3 bases. CDR3 in amino acids: CASSQSENRGRLTENGNTIYF. The CDR3 coding sequence is TGCGCCAGCAGTCAATCGGAAAACAGGGGGCGTTTGACGGAAAATGGAAACACCATATATTTT.

The chain recombines TRBV25-1 with TRBJ2-6, with 14 bases identical to TRBD2. Germline CDR1 reads MGHDK; CDR2 reads SYGVNS. This CDR3 has 17 residues. Trimming took 6 bases from V and 2 from J; bases not matched to a gene: 3. This CDR3 reads CASRQTSGGAGANVLTF. The CDR3 nucleotides are TGTGCCAGCAGGCAGACTAGCGGGGGGGCTGGGGCCAACGTCCTGACTTTC.

This sequence joins TRBV24-1 and TRBJ2-1; D may be TRBD2 (7 bases). The CDR3 extends over 15 amino acids. Germline CDR1 KGHDR, CDR2 SFDVKD. Deletions cut 3 bases from V and 7 bases from J, with 15 bases between. The CDR3 protein is CATSDGGGGWNEQFF. As DNA, the CDR3 is TGTGCCACCAGTGATGGGGGCGGGGGATGGAATGAGCAGTTCTTC.